This TCR beta chain is from a study of Ad26.COV2.S vaccination and SARS-CoV-2 variants. Study-level results: Vaccine recipients had higher spike-specific TCR breadth than placebo recipients. Using TCR breadth and depth analyses may have led to underestimated total T cell responses.

TCRdb's table, derived via immunoSEQ multiplex PCR, lists solely in-frame clones and lacks some. Of about 350,000 clones in the sample, 80% to 90% were seen once. Documented treatment: approximately 18 received Ad26.COV2.S at low or high dose, single or two shots; roughly 5 received placebo; per-sample allocation not given. After the first vaccine or placebo injection, samples were drawn on day 63. Within Boston, the person who donated was an adult of 18-55 years. A note on this clone: Antigen unknown.

The CDR3 runs to 15 residues. Germline CDR1 reads SGDLS; CDR2 reads YYNGEE. The V gene lost 2 bases and the J gene lost 9 bases, with 18 bases spanning the gap. Specimen: peripheral blood, collected in a trial of Ad26.COV2.S vaccine versus placebo. The sequence came from a person between 18 and 65 years old who received the Ad26.COV2.S COVID-19 vaccine or a placebo. The chain links TRBV9 to TRBJ1-5, with a weak D call TRBD1 (5 bases). CDR3 sequence reads: CASSVLAGDRRPQHF. The DNA of the CDR3 is TGTGCCAGCAGCGTTTTAGCCGGGGACCGAAGGCCCCAGCATTTT. Filled out from reference TRBV9 and TRBJ1-5, the complete variable domain reads DSGVTQTPKHLITATGQRVTLRCSPRSGDLSVYWYQQSLDQGLQFLIQYYNGEERAKGNILERFSAQQFPDLHSELNLSSLELGDSALYFCASSVLAGDRRPQHFGDGTRLSIL.